This is a list of T cell receptor beta chains from one sample in a study of T cells after somatic rescue of genetic block. Libraries were prepared by immunoSEQ multiplex PCR; TCRdb keeps only in-frame clonotypes and omits some of them. Among more than 9,500 clones, around 70% were seen once, and the ten largest hold 10% to 15%. Sample: peripheral blood mononuclear cells (PBMCs). The receptors originated from a boy aged 5 to 17. CDR3s include the opening cysteine and the closing phenylalanine or tryptophan. Fields, in order: clone size, D gene, V gene, J gene, CDR3 protein, CDR3 DNA. A D gene is named only where the DNA matches it firmly. Some rows have no size entry. The others give once, few or many, or a class for an expanded clone.

few,NA,TRBV18,TRBJ1-4,CASSPQGTNEKLFF,TGTGCCAGCTCACCACAGGGGACTAATGAAAAACTGTTTTTT
NA,NA,TRBV6-1,TRBJ2-7,CAARVGIGHEQYF,TGTGCAGCGAGAGTTGGGATAGGGCACGAGCAGTACTTC
few,TRBD1,TRBV27,TRBJ1-2,CASSPTGGYGYTF,TGTGCCAGCAGTCCCACAGGGGGCTATGGCTACACCTTC
medium-sized,NA,TRBV7-9,TRBJ2-1,CASLFGGLSNEQFF,TGTGCCAGCCTCTTCGGGGGTCTTAGTAATGAGCAGTTCTTC
few,TRBD1,TRBV5-1,TRBJ2-2,CASSPQGWDTGELFF,TGCGCCAGCAGTCCACAGGGGTGGGACACCGGGGAGCTGTTTTTT
NA,TRBD2,TRBV7-9,TRBJ2-5,CASTDVLAGETQYF,TGTGCCAGCACCGACGTACTAGCGGGGGAGACCCAGTACTTC
NA,NA,TRBV5-1,TRBJ2-1,CASSPNPTGPYNEQFF,TGCGCCAGCAGTCCGAACCCGACAGGCCCCTACAATGAGCAGTTCTTC
few,NA,TRBV2,TRBJ1-2,CASSEGRPLNYGYTF,TGTGCCAGCAGTGAAGGACGGCCGCTTAACTATGGCTACACCTTC
NA,NA,TRBV6-5,TRBJ1-1,CASTNDRNTEAFF,TGTGCCAGCACCAATGATAGGAACACTGAAGCTTTCTTT
NA,TRBD1,TRBV6-1,TRBJ2-7,CASRDRGLYEQYF,TGTGCCAGCAGGGACAGGGGGCTCTACGAGCAGTACTTC
NA,NA,TRBV2,TRBJ1-5,CASRSSLSNQPQHF,TGTGCCAGCAGAAGCAGTTTAAGCAATCAGCCCCAGCATTTT
large,NA,TRBV2,TRBJ1-3,CASKGQGSSGNTIYF,TGTGCCAGCAAGGGCCAGGGGTCCTCTGGAAACACCATATATTTT
NA,NA,TRBV15,TRBJ1-2,CATSPRWRDYGYTF,TGTGCCACCAGCCCTAGATGGAGGGACTATGGCTACACCTTC
once,NA,TRBV7-8,TRBJ2-7,CASSLGTVSYEQYF,TGTGCCAGCAGCCTAGGGACGGTTTCCTACGAGCAGTACTTC
few,NA,TRBV7-2,TRBJ2-3,CASSSEDTQYF,TGTGCCAGCAGCTCAGAAGATACGCAGTATTTT
NA,NA,TRBV6-1,TRBJ1-2,CASSEAQPSNYGYTF,TGTGCCAGCAGTGAAGCACAGCCATCTAACTATGGCTACACCTTC
once,NA,TRBV7-3,TRBJ2-7,CASSPLGGVPYEQYF,TGTGCCAGCAGCCCCCTCGGAGGGGTCCCCTACGAGCAGTACTTC
few,NA,TRBV30,TRBJ1-4,CAWSVTGINEKLFF,TGTGCCTGGAGTGTTACAGGGATTAATGAAAAACTGTTTTTT
NA,NA,TRBV5-1,TRBJ1-1,CASSGHTEAFF,TGCGCCAGCAGCGGGCACACTGAAGCTTTCTTT
once,NA,TRBV21-1,TRBJ2-7,CASGLEYEQYF,TGTGCCAGCGGGTTGGAATACGAGCAGTACTTC
NA,NA,TRBV4-1,TRBJ2-3,CASSPVSAPDTQYF,TGCGCCAGCAGCCCCGTTTCAGCCCCAGATACGCAGTATTTT
few,NA,TRBV4-2,TRBJ2-2,CASSPPGGPNTGELFF,TGTGCCAGCAGCCCCCCCGGGGGCCCGAACACCGGGGAGCTGTTTTTT
NA,TRBD1,TRBV6-6,TRBJ2-2,CASTFRDRGHGELFF,TGTGCCAGCACCTTCCGGGACAGGGGGCACGGGGAGCTGTTTTTT
NA,NA,TRBV5-6,TRBJ2-1,CASNQRFSYNEQFF,TGTGCCAGCAACCAGCGGTTCTCTTACAATGAGCAGTTCTTC
NA,NA,TRBV19,TRBJ2-2,CAPGWGSPTPENTGELFF,TGTGCCCCAGGATGGGGTAGCCCAACTCCTGAGAACACCGGGGAGCTGTTTTTT
NA,NA,TRBV19,TRBJ2-7,CASSRDGFYEQYF,TGTGCCAGTAGTAGGGACGGCTTCTACGAGCAGTACTTC
NA,NA,TRBV7-6,TRBJ2-6,CASRGRFSGANVLTF,TGTGCCAGCAGGGGACGGTTCTCTGGGGCCAACGTCCTGACTTTC
NA,NA,TRBV5-1,TRBJ2-2,CASSLTNGELFF,TGCGCCAGCAGCCTCACTAACGGGGAGCTGTTTTTT
NA,NA,TRBV5-1,TRBJ1-5,CASSFWGGRSNQPQHF,TGCGCCAGCAGCTTCTGGGGGGGGCGGAGCAATCAGCCCCAGCATTTT
few,NA,TRBV28,TRBJ1-3,CASSWVQLSGNTIYF,TGTGCCAGCAGTTGGGTACAGCTCTCTGGAAACACCATATATTTT
NA,NA,TRBV19,TRBJ1-1,CASSTPQRLMSTEAFF,TGTGCCAGTAGTACCCCTCAGCGGCTGATGTCAACTGAAGCTTTCTTT
NA,NA,TRBV6-1,TRBJ2-1,CASSDFPWSSYNEQFF,TGTGCCAGCAGTGATTTCCCGTGGAGCTCCTACAATGAGCAGTTCTTC
NA,NA,TRBV5-1,TRBJ2-2,CASSSGGELFF,TGCGCCAGCAGCTCAGGCGGGGAGCTGTTTTTT
few,NA,TRBV5-1,TRBJ1-6,CASSEQEHSPLHF,TGCGCCAGCAGCGAACAGGAACATTCACCCCTCCACTTT
NA,TRBD1,TRBV19,TRBJ2-1,CASSTGQGIGEQFF,TGTGCCAGTAGTACCGGACAGGGAATAGGTGAGCAGTTCTTC
NA,NA,TRBV6-5,TRBJ2-7,CASSYWGTYEQYF,TGTGCCAGCAGTTACTGGGGGACCTACGAGCAGTACTTC
NA,NA,TRBV5-1,TRBJ2-3,CASRWGAGSTDTQYF,TGCGCCAGCAGGTGGGGGGCAGGGAGCACAGATACGCAGTATTTT
NA,TRBD2,TRBV30,TRBJ2-1,CAWSVLAGVMGVYNEQFF,TGTGCCTGGAGTGTTCTAGCGGGAGTGATGGGGGTCTACAATGAGCAGTTCTTC
once,NA,TRBV29-1,TRBJ2-1,CSVVPLETNEQFF,TGCAGCGTAGTACCCCTCGAGACCAATGAGCAGTTCTTC
NA,NA,TRBV11-2,TRBJ1-5,CASSLGSGNQPQHF,TGTGCCAGCAGCTTAGGCTCCGGCAATCAGCCCCAGCATTTT
NA,NA,TRBV6-6,TRBJ2-3,CASSYDPSDTQYF,TGTGCCAGCAGTTACGACCCCTCGGATACGCAGTATTTT
NA,NA,TRBV11-2,TRBJ1-6,CASSLVARVSPLHF,TGTGCCAGCAGCTTAGTGGCCAGGGTCTCACCCCTCCACTTT
NA,NA,TRBV5-1,TRBJ2-5,CASSHNLQETQYF,TGCGCCAGCAGCCACAATCTCCAAGAGACCCAGTACTTC
NA,NA,TRBV30,TRBJ1-1,CASAGTPGSAFF,TGTGCCTCCGCCGGGACCCCCGGTTCGGCTTTCTTT
few,NA,TRBV11-2,TRBJ2-1,CASSSPRAKSYNEQFF,TGTGCCAGCAGCTCCCCGCGGGCAAAGAGCTACAATGAGCAGTTCTTC
NA,NA,TRBV5-4,TRBJ1-3,CASSLGVNGNTIYF,TGTGCCAGCAGCTTAGGAGTGAATGGAAACACCATATATTTT
NA,NA,TRBV2,TRBJ2-5,CASSLGHLQETQYF,TGTGCCAGCAGCCTCGGACATCTCCAAGAGACCCAGTACTTC
NA,NA,TRBV5-1,TRBJ2-2,CASSPLNGDTGELFF,TGCGCCAGCAGCCCGTTGAATGGGGACACCGGGGAGCTGTTTTTT
NA,NA,TRBV6-5,TRBJ1-3,CASSFLGISGNTIYF,TGTGCCAGCAGTTTTCTAGGGATCTCTGGAAACACCATATATTTT
NA,NA,TRBV4-2,TRBJ2-3,CASSHLDFMGTQYF,TGTGCCAGCAGCCATTTGGACTTTATGGGTACGCAGTATTTT
NA,NA,TRBV28,TRBJ1-1,CASSFPAGAFF,TGTGCCAGCAGTTTTCCAGCAGGAGCTTTCTTT
few,NA,TRBV28,TRBJ1-5,CASSSPNFSNQPQHF,TGTGCCAGCAGCTCCCCCAACTTCAGCAATCAGCCCCAGCATTTT